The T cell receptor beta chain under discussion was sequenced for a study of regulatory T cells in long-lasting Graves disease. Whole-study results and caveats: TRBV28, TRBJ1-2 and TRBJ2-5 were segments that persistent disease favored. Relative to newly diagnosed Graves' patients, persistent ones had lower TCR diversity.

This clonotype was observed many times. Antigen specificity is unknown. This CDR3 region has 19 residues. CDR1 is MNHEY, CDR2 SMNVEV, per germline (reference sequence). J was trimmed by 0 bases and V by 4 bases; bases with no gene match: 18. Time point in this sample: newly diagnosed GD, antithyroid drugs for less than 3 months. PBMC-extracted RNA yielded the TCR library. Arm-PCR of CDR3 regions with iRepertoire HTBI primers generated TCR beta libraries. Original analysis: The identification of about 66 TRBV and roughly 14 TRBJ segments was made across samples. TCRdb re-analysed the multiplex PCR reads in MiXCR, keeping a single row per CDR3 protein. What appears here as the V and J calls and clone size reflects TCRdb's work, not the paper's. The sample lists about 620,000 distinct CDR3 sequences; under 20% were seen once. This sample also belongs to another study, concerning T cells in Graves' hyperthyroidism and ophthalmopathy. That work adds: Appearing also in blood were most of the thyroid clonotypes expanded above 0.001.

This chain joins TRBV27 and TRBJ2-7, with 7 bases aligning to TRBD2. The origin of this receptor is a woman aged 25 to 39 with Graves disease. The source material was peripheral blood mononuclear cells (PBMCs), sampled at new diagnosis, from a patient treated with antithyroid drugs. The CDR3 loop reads CASSYRSGWSGKSSYEQYF. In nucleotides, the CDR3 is TGTGCCAGCAGTTACCGTAGCGGTTGGAGCGGGAAATCCTCCTACGAGCAGTACTTC.